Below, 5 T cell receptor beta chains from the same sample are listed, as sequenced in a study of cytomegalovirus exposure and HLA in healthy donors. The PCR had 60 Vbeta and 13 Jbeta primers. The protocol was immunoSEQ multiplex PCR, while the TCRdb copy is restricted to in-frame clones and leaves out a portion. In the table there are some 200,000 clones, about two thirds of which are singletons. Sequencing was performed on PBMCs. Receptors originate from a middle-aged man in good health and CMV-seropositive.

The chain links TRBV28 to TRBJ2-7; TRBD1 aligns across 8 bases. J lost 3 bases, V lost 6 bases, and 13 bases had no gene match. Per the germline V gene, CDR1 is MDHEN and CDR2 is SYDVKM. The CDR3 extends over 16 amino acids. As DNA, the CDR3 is TGTGCCAGCAGGACGGGCGGACAGGGTCCCCACTACGAGCAGTACTTC. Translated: CASRTGGQGPHYEQYF.

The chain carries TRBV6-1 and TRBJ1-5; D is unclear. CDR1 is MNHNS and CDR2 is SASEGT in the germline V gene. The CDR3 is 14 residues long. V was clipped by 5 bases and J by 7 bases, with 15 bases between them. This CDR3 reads CASSSGRVDQPQHF. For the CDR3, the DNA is TGTGCCAGCAGTTCCGGGAGGGTGGACCAGCCCCAGCATTTT.

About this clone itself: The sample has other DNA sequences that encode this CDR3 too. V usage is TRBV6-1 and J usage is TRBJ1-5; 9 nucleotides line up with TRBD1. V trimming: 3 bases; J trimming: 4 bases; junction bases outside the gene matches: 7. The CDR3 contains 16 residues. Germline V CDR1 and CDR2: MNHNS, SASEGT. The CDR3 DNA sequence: TGTGCCAGCAGTGACTGGGGACAGGGCCAAAATCAGCCCCAGCATTTT. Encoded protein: CASSDWGQGQNQPQHF.

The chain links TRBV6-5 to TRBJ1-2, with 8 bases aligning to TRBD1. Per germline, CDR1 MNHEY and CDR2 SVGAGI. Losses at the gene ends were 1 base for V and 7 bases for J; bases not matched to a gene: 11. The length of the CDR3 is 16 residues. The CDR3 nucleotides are TGTGCCAGCAGTTACTTAACAGGGGGAGGTTCGGGTGGCTACACCTTC. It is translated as CASSYLTGGGSGGYTF.

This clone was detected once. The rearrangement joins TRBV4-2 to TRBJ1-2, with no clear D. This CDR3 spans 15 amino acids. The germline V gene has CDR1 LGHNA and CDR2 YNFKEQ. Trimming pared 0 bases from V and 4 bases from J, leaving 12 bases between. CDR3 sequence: CASSQEEAASYGYTF. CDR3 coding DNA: TGTGCCAGCAGCCAAGAGGAGGCGGCATCCTATGGCTACACCTTC.